This TCR beta chain was obtained from a study of blood T cell repertoires in COVID-19. The repertoire was sequenced with immunoSEQ multiplex PCR; TCRdb's copy has only in-frame clones and lacks some. The sample has some 150,000 clones; around 80% are singletons. The CDR3 consists of 14 residues. Germline CDR1 is SSHAT and CDR2 is FNYEAQ (reference sequence). About this clone itself: One junction end does not reproduce the germline sequence, and a read error may be involved.

This chain connects TRBV7-7 to TRBJ2-3; 11 bases align to TRBD1. The sequenced material came from peripheral blood. The source is a woman in her forties or fifties in a cohort sampled during active or convalescent COVID-19. The CDR3 loop is CASSHGQGADTQYF. The CDR3 DNA is TGTGCTAGCAGCCACGGACAGGGGGCTGATACGCAGTATTTT.